The 8 T cell receptor beta chains below come from one sample, sequenced in a study of shared clonotypes between healthy human individuals. Some clones are missing from TCRdb's copy, which holds only in-frame ones; the method was immunoSEQ multiplex PCR. Seen here are about 1.5 million clones, 98% observed once, and the top ten hold roughly 0.42%. The sequenced material came from naive CD4+ T cells sorted from blood. Subset noted: CD45RA+ positively selected. These receptors came from a man aged 25-45 years in good health.

This chain uses TRBV7-9 with TRBJ1-4, with a tentative D call TRBD1 (6 bases). The V end lost 5 bases, the J end lost 2 bases, and 12 bases lay between the germline ends. CDR3 size: 15 residues. Germline V gives CDR1 SEHNR, CDR2 FQNEAQ (reference sequence). The CDR3 loop reads CASSLQGFTNEKLFF. The CDR3 DNA reads TGTGCCAGCAGCCTACAGGGATTTACTAATGAAAAACTGTTTTTT.

The chain uses TRBV5-1 and TRBJ2-1; D possibly uses TRBD1 or TRBD2 (5 bases each). V was cut by 4 bases and J by 5 bases, with 22 bases left in between. The CDR3 consists of 17 residues. Germline V gene sequence: CDR1 SGHRS, CDR2 YFSETQ. CDR3 bases: TGCGCCAGCAGCCCCGGGCTCGGGGCGGTACTGAACAATGAGCAGTTCTTC. It codes for CASSPGLGAVLNNEQFF.

The chain uses TRBV18 and TRBJ1-1; maybe TRBD1 (5 bases). V lost 3 bases and J lost 0, with 11 bases in between. Germline lookup yields CDR1 KGHSH and CDR2 LQKENI. The CDR3 contains 15 residues. CDR3 sequence reads: CASSPRAGLNTEAFF. The CDR3 DNA is TGTGCCAGCTCACCCAGAGCAGGGTTGAACACTGAAGCTTTCTTT. Using reference TRBV18 and TRBJ1-1 for the parts outside the CDR3, the full variable domain is NAGVMQNPRHLVRRRGQEARLRCSPMKGHSHVYWYRQLPEEGLKFMVYLQKENIIDESGMPKERFSAEFPKEGPSILRIQQVVRGDSAAYFCASSPRAGLNTEAFFGQGTRLTVV.

Only one count was recorded for this clone. This chain connects TRBV7-7 to TRBJ2-5, with 8 bases matching TRBD1. In germline, CDR1 is SSHAT, CDR2 FNYEAQ (reference sequence). CDR3 length equals 16 residues. V trimming: 5 bases; J trimming: 4 bases; junction bases outside the gene matches: 12. CDR3 DNA sequence: TGTGCCAGCAGCGACGGGAGCGGACAGGGAGTAGAGACCCAGTACTTC. This encodes CASSDGSGQGVETQYF.

The chain has TRBV5-1 and TRBJ2-1; TRBD2 matches at 14 bases. The CDR3 extends over 16 amino acids. Germline V gives CDR1 SGHRS, CDR2 YFSETQ. With V trimmed by 4 bases and J by 9 bases, 9 bases remained unmatched. The CDR3 spells CASSSGLAGGRGEQFF. CDR3 bases: TGCGCCAGCAGCAGCGGACTAGCGGGAGGTAGAGGTGAGCAGTTCTTC.

J is TRBJ2-3 and V is TRBV27; D remains ambiguous. CDR1 and CDR2 (germline): MNHEY, SMNVEV (reference sequence). The CDR3 is made up of 14 amino acids. V was pared by 6 bases and J by 2 bases, with 12 bases between. In nucleotides, the CDR3 is TGTGCCAGCAGACGTGTCGGAAACACAGATACGCAGTATTTT. Translation: CASRRVGNTDTQYF.

The V and J genes are TRBV28 and TRBJ2-2; 10 bases match TRBD2. This CDR3 spans 14 amino acids. V shed 6 bases, J shed 6 bases, and the junction held 4 bases outside the gene matches. Germline V lookup: CDR1 MDHEN, CDR2 SYDVKM. This chain's CDR3 is CASRLAGGPGELFF. CDR3 nucleotides: TGTGCCAGCAGGTTAGCGGGAGGTCCCGGGGAGCTGTTTTTT. Full variable domain (remainder filled in from reference TRBV28 and TRBJ2-2): DVKVTQSSRYLVKRTGEKVFLECVQDMDHENMFWYRQDPGLGLRLIYFSYDVKMKEKGDIPEGYSVSREKKERFSLILESASTNQTSMYLCASRLAGGPGELFFGEGSRLTVL.

The V gene is TRBV9, the J gene TRBJ2-6; no firm D call. Per germline, CDR1 SGDLS and CDR2 YYNGEE. Trimming removed 3 bases from V and 0 bases from J, with 10 bases in between. The CDR3 length is 16 residues. CDR3: CASSDGRLSGANVLTF. CDR3 DNA sequence: TGTGCCAGCAGCGACGGACGGCTCTCTGGGGCCAACGTCCTGACTTTC.